Listed below are T cell receptor beta chains from one sample, sequenced in a study of blood T cell repertoires in COVID-19. Assay: immunoSEQ multiplex PCR; the TCRdb copy retains only in-frame clones and omits some. The data hold roughly 160,000 clones, with roughly 81% observed a single time. The sample was peripheral blood. These receptors were obtained from a man aged 35-49 years with acute or convalescent COVID-19. Both conserved end residues are part of each CDR3. Each record gives: J gene, V gene, D gene, clone size, CDR3 DNA, CDR3 protein. D genes are given only for firm matches. Only some rows state a clone size, as once, few, many or a class for expanded clones.

>TRBJ1-4|TRBV28|-|-
TGTGCCAGCTCTCGGACAGAGCAAAAACTGTTTTTT
CASSRTEQKLFF
>TRBJ2-3|TRBV15|-|-
TGTGCCACCAGCAGAGTAAAAGAGCCCACAGATACGCAGTATTTT
CATSRVKEPTDTQYF
>TRBJ1-4|TRBV7-9|-|few
TGTGCCAGCAGCCCGCAGAGGGCGAACGAAAAACTGTTTTTT
CASSPQRANEKLFF
>TRBJ1-1|TRBV7-9|-|-
TGTGCCAGCAGCTCCGAGGGCCAGCGAGGCAGCTTGGGTTGGGAAGCTTTCTTT
CASSSEGQRGSLGWEAFF
>TRBJ1-5|TRBV7-2|TRBD1|-
TGTGCCAGCAGCTCCCGGGGGCAGGGGGCTTCGCGCAATCAGCCCCAGCATTTT
CASSSRGQGASRNQPQHF
>TRBJ1-5|TRBV5-8|-|-
TGTGCCAGCAGCTGGGGCGGTCAACCCCAGCATTTT
CASSWGGQPQHF
>TRBJ2-3|TRBV9|TRBD2|-
TGTGCCAGCAGCATTAGCGGGGGGCCATCCACAGATACGCAGTATTTT
CASSISGGPSTDTQYF
>TRBJ2-7|TRBV7-2|TRBD1|-
TGTGCCAGCAGCGGGACAGGGGTTCCCTACGAGCAGTACTTC
CASSGTGVPYEQYF
>TRBJ1-1|TRBV12-5|-|-
TGTGCTAGTGGTTTGGACAGCTACACTGAAGCTTTCTTT
CASGLDSYTEAFF
>TRBJ1-1|TRBV7-9|TRBD1|-
TGTGCCAGCAGACCCGACAGGGTCACTGAAGCTTTCTTT
CASRPDRVTEAFF
>TRBJ1-1|TRBV7-9|-|-
TGTGCCAGCAGCTCAAGCCCCGGGACAGAAGCTTTCTTT
CASSSSPGTEAFF
>TRBJ2-7|TRBV7-2|TRBD1|-
TGTGCCAGCAGCGTAGGGACAGTTTACTACGAGCAGTACTTC
CASSVGTVYYEQYF
>TRBJ2-7|TRBV28|-|-
TGTGCCAGCAGTTTGATGGGCCAGACCCTCTACGAGCAGTACTTC
CASSLMGQTLYEQYF
>TRBJ2-7|TRBV10-3|-|-
TGTGCCATCAGGTCAGGCTACGAGCAGTACTTC
CAIRSGYEQYF
>TRBJ2-3|TRBV27|TRBD1|-
TGTGCCAGCAGTTTCAACAGGGGGGGCACAGATACGCAGTATTTT
CASSFNRGGTDTQYF
>TRBJ1-1|TRBV4-2|-|-
TGTGCCAGCAAGGCGAGGGGAGGCACTGAAGCTTTCTTT
CASKARGGTEAFF
>TRBJ1-6|TRBV12-3/TRBV12-4|-|-
TGTGCCAGCAGTTTAATGGAGGAATCACCCCTCCACTTT
CASSLMEESPLHF
>TRBJ2-2|TRBV5-5|TRBD1|-
TGTGCCAGCAGCTCACAGGGGGTGTCCGGGGAGCTGTTTTTT
CASSSQGVSGELFF
>TRBJ2-2|TRBV12-3/TRBV12-4|-|-
TGTGCCAGCAGACCAAACAGGGCCGGGGAGCTGTTTTTT
CASRPNRAGELFF
>TRBJ2-7|TRBV7-2|-|-
TGTGCCAGCTCCCGGGACTTCACCTACGAGCAGTACTTC
CASSRDFTYEQYF
>TRBJ2-5|TRBV6-5|-|-
TGTGCCAGCAGCCGGGACTGGACAGAGACCCAGTACTTC
CASSRDWTETQYF
>TRBJ1-2|TRBV7-2|-|-
TGTGCCAGCAGCTTAGGACAGGTCGGTGGCTACACCTTC
CASSLGQVGGYTF
>TRBJ1-1|TRBV5-4|TRBD1|-
TGTGCCAGCAGCGGGGGACAGGGTTTGCAGGGTGAAGCTTTCTTT
CASSGGQGLQGEAFF
>TRBJ2-2|TRBV6-5|-|-
TGTGCCAGCACTAAAAGGAGGGAAACCGGGGAGCTGTTTTTT
CASTKRRETGELFF
>TRBJ2-3|TRBV6-2/TRBV6-3|TRBD1|-
TGTGCCAGCAGTAACTCCGGGACAGGGGTCGGTACGCAGTATTTT
CASSNSGTGVGTQYF
>TRBJ1-1|TRBV4-3|-|-
TGCGCCAGCAGCCGGGACCGGGGGGCGAACACTGAAGCTTTCTTT
CASSRDRGANTEAFF
>TRBJ1-4|TRBV25-1|TRBD1|-
TGTGCCAGCAGGGGGACAGGGAGGGAAAAACTGTTTTTT
CASRGTGREKLFF
>TRBJ2-1|TRBV7-3|-|-
TGTGCCAGCAGCTCACACCTCTACAATGAGCAGTTCTTC
CASSSHLYNEQFF
>TRBJ1-1|TRBV6-5|-|once
TGTGCCAGCAGTTACTGGTCAGCAGGGGAGAACACTGAAGCTTTCTTT
CASSYWSAGENTEAFF